These T cell receptor beta chains were read from a single sample in a study of cytomegalovirus exposure and HLA in healthy donors. The table came from immunoSEQ multiplex PCR; TCRdb's copy has only in-frame clones and leaves some out. Altogether over 150,000 clones are present, 85% being singletons, with the ten largest covering 1%. Sample: PBMCs. The receptor set was obtained from a boy aged 2 to 10 in good health and CMV-seronegative. Both conserved end residues are part of each CDR3. A D gene is named only where the DNA matches it firmly. Not all rows give a size; the values are once, few, many and, for expanded clones, a class.

d_gene	v_gene	len	j_gene	abundance	CDR3aa	CDR3nt
TRBD2	TRBV11-2	16	TRBJ2-1	-	CASSFIAGGPGNEQFF	TGTGCCAGCAGCTTCATAGCGGGAGGGCCGGGGAATGAGCAGTTCTTC
TRBD1	TRBV28	14	TRBJ2-3	once	CASSSGQVTDTQYF	TGTGCCAGCAGTTCCGGACAGGTTACAGATACGCAGTATTTT
TRBD1	TRBV4-1	12	TRBJ2-7	-	CASSPDRVEQYF	TGCGCCAGCAGCCCGGACAGGGTCGAGCAGTACTTC
-	TRBV28	15	TRBJ2-6	-	CASSSSGAGANVLTF	TGTGCCAGCAGCTCCTCAGGGGCTGGGGCCAACGTCCTGACTTTC
-	TRBV2	12	TRBJ1-5	once	CASRGRDQPQHF	TGTGCCAGCAGGGGGCGCGATCAGCCCCAGCATTTT
-	TRBV5-1	14	TRBJ2-2	-	CASSSTDLTGELFF	TGCGCCAGCAGCTCGACAGATTTGACCGGGGAGCTGTTTTTT
TRBD2	TRBV14	15	TRBJ2-7	-	CASRGTSATTYEQYF	TGTGCCAGCAGGGGTACTAGCGCGACTACCTACGAGCAGTACTTC
TRBD1	TRBV5-1	13	TRBJ2-3	-	CASSTRGPDTQYF	TGCGCCAGCAGCACTAGGGGGCCGGATACGCAGTATTTT
-	TRBV5-6	12	TRBJ1-1	-	CASSGEITEAFF	TGTGCCAGCAGTGGGGAGATCACTGAAGCTTTCTTT
-	TRBV15	18	TRBJ2-3	-	CATSRDGSRQDLVHTQYF	TGTGCCACCAGCAGAGATGGGTCACGACAGGACCTAGTACATACGCAGTATTTT
-	TRBV30	13	TRBJ1-3	-	CAWRHSSGNTIYF	TGTGCCTGGAGACACAGCTCTGGAAACACCATATATTTT
TRBD1	TRBV6-1	15	TRBJ2-2	-	CASSQPGQHTGELFF	TGTGCCAGCAGTCAGCCGGGACAGCACACCGGGGAGCTGTTTTTT
TRBD2	TRBV27	15	TRBJ2-1	-	CASSLIAGGYNEQFF	TGTGCCAGCAGTTTAATAGCGGGAGGGTACAATGAGCAGTTCTTC
TRBD1	TRBV6-5	16	TRBJ2-7	-	CASSYPTGTGGVEQYF	TGTGCCAGCAGTTACCCTACCGGGACAGGGGGCGTCGAGCAGTACTTC
TRBD2	TRBV27	16	TRBJ2-5	-	CASSYSATSGQETQYF	TGTGCCAGCAGTTACTCGGCGACTAGCGGGCAGGAGACCCAGTACTTC
TRBD1	TRBV18	15	TRBJ2-2	-	CASSRGTGGTGELFF	TGTGCCAGCTCTCGTGGCACAGGGGGCACCGGGGAGCTGTTTTTT
-	TRBV28	13	TRBJ2-3	few	CASSSGSTDTQYF	TGTGCCAGCAGTTCCGGGAGCACAGATACGCAGTATTTT
-	TRBV2	14	TRBJ1-1	-	CASSESVEYTEAFF	TGTGCCAGCAGTGAATCTGTAGAATACACTGAAGCTTTCTTT
TRBD1	TRBV28	16	TRBJ2-2	-	CASRALDRGNTGELFF	TGTGCCAGCAGGGCTCTTGACAGGGGAAACACCGGGGAGCTGTTTTTT
TRBD1	TRBV28	18	TRBJ1-1	-	CASSSLANRGHRNTEAFF	TGTGCCAGCAGTTCCTTGGCGAACAGGGGGCATCGGAACACTGAAGCTTTCTTT
-	TRBV2	12	TRBJ1-1	-	CASSRADTEAFF	TGTGCCAGCAGCAGGGCCGACACTGAAGCTTTCTTT
-	TRBV10-3	11	TRBJ1-1	-	CAIRQDSEAFF	TGTGCCATCAGGCAGGACAGTGAAGCTTTCTTT
TRBD2	TRBV7-9	14	TRBJ2-1	-	CASRTSGIDNEQFF	TGTGCCAGCAGGACTAGCGGGATTGACAATGAGCAGTTCTTC
TRBD1	TRBV11-2	18	TRBJ2-3	few	CASSRLSGTGARTDTQYF	TGTGCCAGCAGCCGCCTTAGTGGGACAGGGGCCCGCACAGATACGCAGTATTTT
TRBD1	TRBV5-4	15	TRBJ2-2	-	CASSLTGAITGELFF	TGTGCCAGCAGCTTGACAGGGGCGATCACCGGGGAGCTGTTTTTT
-	TRBV7-9	17	TRBJ1-1	-	CASSLSRGRGGGTEAFF	TGTGCCAGCAGCCTGTCAAGAGGGCGGGGAGGAGGCACTGAAGCTTTCTTT
TRBD1	TRBV5-4	14	TRBJ1-1	-	CASFPTGGFTEAFF	TGTGCCAGCTTTCCAACAGGGGGCTTCACTGAAGCTTTCTTT
-	TRBV30	15	TRBJ2-7	-	CAWSVLGPSSYEQYF	TGTGCCTGGAGTGTACTAGGCCCTAGCTCCTACGAGCAGTACTTC
-	TRBV28	16	TRBJ2-1	once	CASSFGPRESYNEQFF	TGTGCCAGCAGTTTCGGCCCCCGGGAGAGCTACAATGAGCAGTTCTTC
-	TRBV7-2	16	TRBJ1-1	once	CASTPRGSFIDTEAFF	TGTGCCAGCACCCCCCGAGGCAGTTTTATAGACACTGAAGCTTTCTTT
TRBD1	TRBV28	13	TRBJ1-1	-	CASSLEGAKMAFF	TGTGCCAGCAGTTTGGAGGGGGCAAAAATGGCTTTCTTT
TRBD2	TRBV4-1	14	TRBJ2-5	-	CASSRMAGGETQYF	TGCGCCAGCAGCCGGATGGCCGGGGGGGAGACCCAGTACTTC
TRBD1	TRBV7-8	16	TRBJ1-2	-	CASRDPDREANYGYTF	TGTGCCAGCAGGGACCCGGACAGGGAAGCTAACTATGGCTACACCTTC
TRBD2	TRBV2	14	TRBJ2-1	once	CASGLAGGYNEQFF	TGTGCCAGCGGACTAGCGGGGGGCTACAATGAGCAGTTCTTC
TRBD1	TRBV2	15	TRBJ2-5	-	CASRYTPGGRETQYF	TGTGCCAGCAGGTACACCCCAGGGGGCCGGGAGACCCAGTACTTC
TRBD2	TRBV7-3	15	TRBJ2-3	-	CASSLAGGPADTQYF	TGTGCCAGCAGCCTAGCGGGAGGGCCAGCAGATACGCAGTATTTT
TRBD2	TRBV4-1	15	TRBJ2-2	-	CASSQVGLAGDRLFF	TGCGCCAGCAGCCAAGTTGGACTAGCGGGAGACCGGCTGTTTTTT
-	TRBV10-2	12	TRBJ2-5	-	CASSERQETQYF	TGCGCCAGCAGTGAACGGCAAGAGACCCAGTACTTC
TRBD1	TRBV11-2	17	TRBJ2-2	-	CASSLVSGTGLAGELFF	TGTGCCAGCAGCTTAGTATCGGGGACAGGGTTGGCCGGGGAGCTGTTTTTT
TRBD1	TRBV19	18	TRBJ2-6	-	CASSAPGQGITGANVLTF	TGTGCCAGTAGTGCGCCGGGACAGGGTATAACTGGGGCCAACGTCCTGACTTTC
TRBD1	TRBV4-1	14	TRBJ2-2	-	CASRQGANTGELFF	TGCGCCAGCCGACAGGGGGCCAACACCGGGGAGCTGTTTTTT
TRBD2	TRBV27	20	TRBJ2-1	once	CASSWSGLVAGGPRGNEQFF	TGTGCCAGCAGTTGGTCGGGGCTTGTAGCGGGAGGGCCAAGGGGGAATGAGCAGTTCTTC